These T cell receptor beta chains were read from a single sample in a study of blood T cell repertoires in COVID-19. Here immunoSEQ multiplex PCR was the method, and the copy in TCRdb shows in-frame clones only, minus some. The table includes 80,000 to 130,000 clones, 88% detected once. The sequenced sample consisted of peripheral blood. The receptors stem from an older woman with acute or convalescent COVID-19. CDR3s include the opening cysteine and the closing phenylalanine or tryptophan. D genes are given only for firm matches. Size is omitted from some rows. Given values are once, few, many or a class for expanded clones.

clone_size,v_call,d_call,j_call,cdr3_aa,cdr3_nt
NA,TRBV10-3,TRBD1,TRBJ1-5,CATQQPGQVNQPQHF,TGTGCCACCCAACAGCCGGGACAGGTGAATCAGCCCCAGCATTTT
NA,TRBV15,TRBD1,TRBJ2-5,CATSGPGQGAETQYF,TGTGCCACCAGCGGACCGGGACAGGGGGCTGAGACCCAGTACTTC
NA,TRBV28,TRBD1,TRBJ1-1,CASSLTKGTVSTEAFF,TGTGCCAGCAGTTTAACAAAAGGGACAGTTAGCACTGAAGCTTTCTTT
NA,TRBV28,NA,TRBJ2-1,CASSLVGGGKFF,TGTGCCAGCAGTTTGGTGGGGGGTGGGAAGTTCTTC
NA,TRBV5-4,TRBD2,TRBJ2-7,CASSASGLVPGGQYF,TGTGCCAGCAGCGCTTCCGGACTAGTGCCGGGGGGGCAGTACTTC
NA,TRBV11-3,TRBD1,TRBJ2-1,CASSETGIRNEQFF,TGTGCCAGCAGCGAGACAGGGATACGCAATGAGCAGTTCTTC
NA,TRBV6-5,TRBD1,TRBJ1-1,CASSYTGGSGAFF,TGTGCCAGCAGTTACACAGGGGGCAGTGGAGCTTTCTTT
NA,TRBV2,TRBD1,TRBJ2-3,CASSPTQGAGGTDTQYF,TGTGCCAGCAGCCCAACACAGGGGGCGGGGGGCACAGATACGCAGTATTTT
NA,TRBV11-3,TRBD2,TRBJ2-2,CASSLDLGLGIGELFF,TGTGCCAGCAGCTTAGATCTCGGACTAGGTATCGGGGAGCTGTTTTTT
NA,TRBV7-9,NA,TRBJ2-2,CASSLTRDGTGELFF,TGTGCCAGCAGCTTAACGCGGGATGGCACCGGGGAGCTGTTTTTT
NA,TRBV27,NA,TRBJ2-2,CASSFQGLTGELFF,TGTGCCAGCAGTTTCCAGGGGTTGACCGGGGAGCTGTTTTTT
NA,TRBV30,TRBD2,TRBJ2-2,CAWRGDSFSPLAGETANTGELFF,TGTGCCTGGAGGGGTGACTCCTTCTCCCCATTAGCGGGAGAAACCGCGAACACCGGGGAGCTGTTTTTT
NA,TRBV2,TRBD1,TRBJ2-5,CASSDRTGEKTQYF,TGTGCCAGCAGTGACAGGACAGGGGAGAAGACCCAGTACTTC
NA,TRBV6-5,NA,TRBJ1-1,CASSQNFMNTEAFF,TGTGCCAGCAGCCAAAACTTTATGAACACTGAAGCTTTCTTT
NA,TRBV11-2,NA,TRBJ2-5,CASRGSERWRETQYF,TGTGCCAGCAGGGGGAGCGAGCGTTGGCGGGAGACCCAGTACTTC
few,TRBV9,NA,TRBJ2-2,CASSTRIGQPGGELFF,TGTGCCAGCAGCACCCGTATAGGACAACCCGGGGGGGAGCTGTTTTTT